These 21 T cell receptor beta chains share one sample of origin, sequenced in a study of human T cells and chemical hapten exposure. Specified time point: patch test 1, 2 weeks after DPC sensitization. Noted treatment: therapeutic diphenylcyclopropenone sensitization with weekly scalp DPC. TCRdb redid the calling of the RACE reads with MiXCR, one entry per CDR3 protein. The data show 75,000 to 95,000 distinct CDR3 sequences, with over 9.5% seen just once and about 4% held by the top ten. This specimen was whole blood, taken in connection with sensitization to the hapten diphenylcyclopropenone (DPC). The source is a woman between 55 and 75 years old with alopecia areata. Some clones in this sample may be carry-over from other donors' samples.

The sample holds many counts of this clonotype. V is TRBV7-6 and J is TRBJ2-5; TRBD2 agrees at 12 bases. The V segment lost 1 base and the J segment 7 bases; nucleotides outside the gene matches: 13. The CDR3 spans 18 residues. Germline V CDR1 and CDR2: SGHVS, FNYEAQ. The chain's CDR3 is CASSLDSSGGAHRWTQYF. Written as DNA, the CDR3 is TGTGCCAGCAGCTTAGATTCTAGCGGGGGGGCCCACCGGTGGACCCAGTACTTC.

The chain carries TRBV5-6 and TRBJ2-3, with TRBD2 matching over 10 bases. Germline lookup yields CDR1 SGHDT and CDR2 YYEEEE. This CDR3 comprises 15 residues. V was clipped by 0 bases and J by 7 bases; unmatched bases: 5. CDR3 sequence (DNA): TGTGCCAGCAGCTTGGATAGCGGGGGGTGGAATACGCAGTATTTT. The encoded protein is CASSLDSGGWNTQYF.

In its sample, this clonotype was seen a few times. The V call is TRBV6-1, the J call TRBJ1-5; D gene ambiguous. The CDR3 is 16 amino acids. Germline loops: CDR1 MNHNS, CDR2 SASEGT. Deletions cut 3 bases from V and 1 base from J, with 13 bases between. The CDR3: CASSDLAAWSNQPQHF. In DNA form, the CDR3 reads TGTGCCAGCAGTGACTTGGCCGCCTGGAGCAATCAGCCCCAGCATTTT.

In its sample, this clonotype was seen many times. The chain uses TRBV19 and TRBJ2-1; 8 bases align to TRBD2. CDR3 length: 15 amino acids. With 0 bases clipped from V and 5 bases from J, the junction kept 3 bases outside the gene matches. Germline CDR1 is LNHDA and CDR2 is SQIVND (reference sequence). The CDR3 DNA reads TGTGCCAGTAGTATAGAGGGACTAGAAGACAATGAGCAGTTCTTC. Translated, it gives CASSIEGLEDNEQFF.

In this sample, this clonotype turned up many times. The gene calls are TRBV12-3 or TRBV12-4 and TRBJ2-7; D ambiguous. Trimming cost V 5 bases and J 0 bases, with 14 bases left between them. The CDR3 runs 15 residues. The CDR3 bases are TGTGCCAGCAGTCTCAGTCATCCGGGCTCCTACGAGCAGTACTTC. Encoded protein: CASSLSHPGSYEQYF.

The gene calls are TRBV18 and TRBJ1-2, with 9 bases identical to TRBD1. The length of the CDR3 is 16 residues. The junction had 12 bases not matched to a gene; V was cut back by 6 bases and J by 4 bases. CDR1 and CDR2 from the germline V gene are KGHSH and LQKENI. This chain's CDR3 is CASSPPGDRATYGYTF. CDR3 in DNA: TGTGCCAGCTCCCCGCCAGGGGACAGGGCTACCTATGGCTACACCTTC. Supplemented by reference TRBV18 and TRBJ1-2, the full variable domain reads NAGVMQNPRHLVRRRGQEARLRCSPMKGHSHVYWYRQLPEEGLKFMVYLQKENIIDESGMPKERFSAEFPKEGPSILRIQQVVRGDSAAYFCASSPPGDRATYGYTFGSGTRLTVV.

This clonotype appeared many times. The chain has TRBV29-1 and TRBJ2-5; a weak D match, TRBD2 (6 bases). Trimming removed 3 bases from V and 4 bases from J, with 9 bases in between. This CDR3 comprises 12 residues. The germline V gene has CDR1 SQVTM and CDR2 ANQGSEA. CDR3 sequence: CSVEGGGETQYF. The DNA of the CDR3 is TGCAGCGTTGAGGGAGGCGGAGAGACCCAGTACTTC. Full variable domain (outside the CDR3, taken from reference TRBV29-1 and TRBJ2-5): SAVISQKPSRDICQRGTSLTIQCQVDSQVTMMFWYRQQPGQSLTLIATANQGSEATYESGFVIDKFPISRPNLTFSTLTVSNMSPEDSSIYLCSVEGGGETQYFGPGTRLLVL.

The J gene is TRBJ1-5, the V gene TRBV4-1; no firm D call. The CDR3 totals 17 residues. The V gene's germline CDR1 is MGHRA and CDR2 YSYEKL. V was pared by 1 base and J by 3 bases, with 16 bases between. The DNA of the CDR3 is TGCGCCAGCAGCCAAGTTAGCGCGGGTACGGCCAATCAGCCCCAGCATTTT. It is translated as CASSQVSAGTANQPQHF.

Ten or more counts support this clonotype. The chain links TRBV7-2 to TRBJ2-2; D ambiguous. The germline gives CDR1 SGHTA, CDR2 FQGNSA. The CDR3 loop spans 14 amino acids. Deletions cut 2 bases from V and 6 bases from J, with 10 bases between. This CDR3 is CASSLWAVAGELFF. The CDR3 DNA is TGTGCCAGCAGCTTATGGGCAGTAGCCGGGGAGCTGTTTTTT.

This clonotype appeared many times. V gene TRBV3-1 combines with J gene TRBJ2-7; tentatively, D is TRBD1 (5 bases). Trimming took off 4 bases at V and 0 bases at J, with 7 bases between the two ends. In germline, CDR1 is LGHDT, CDR2 YNNKEL (reference sequence). CDR3 length: 13 amino acids. The CDR3 here is CASSRTGSYEQYF. The CDR3 DNA sequence: TGTGCCAGCAGCCGCACAGGCTCCTACGAGCAGTACTTC.

This clonotype occurred many times. DNA of the CDR3: TGCAGCGTATGGGAAGCGGAGACCCAGTACTTC. Amino acid sequence: CSVWEAETQYF. V and J are TRBV29-1 and TRBJ2-5; D gene ambiguous. CDR3 length: 11 amino acids. The germline V and J ends were trimmed by 6 bases and 5 bases, with 10 bases remaining between them. The V gene's germline CDR1 is SQVTM and CDR2 ANQGSEA.

This clonotype was found a few times. The CDR3 loop is CASSLLTGADTQYF. The CDR3 DNA sequence: TGTGCCAGCAGCTTACTGACAGGGGCGGATACGCAGTATTTT. This chain links TRBV7-2 with TRBJ2-3; 8 bases line up with TRBD1. This CDR3 is 14 amino acids long. Germline CDR1 SGHTA, CDR2 FQGNSA. The junction had 4 bases not matched to a gene; V was cut back by 2 bases and J by 6 bases.

The chain carries TRBV2 and TRBJ2-1; possible D gene TRBD2, 6 bases. The CDR3 length is 14 residues. Trimming removed 6 bases from V and 4 bases from J, with 13 bases in between. The germline V gene encodes CDR1 SNHLY and CDR2 FYNNEI. In nucleotides, the CDR3 is TGTGCCAGCAGAACTGCGGGGCTATACAATGAGCAGTTCTTC. Residues: CASRTAGLYNEQFF.

The CDR3 protein is CASNRDRATSPLHF. CDR3 coding DNA: TGTGCCAGCAACCGGGACAGGGCAACCTCACCCCTCCACTTT. The chain has TRBV5-6 and TRBJ1-6; 9 positions match TRBD1. CDR1 SGHDT and CDR2 YYEEEE come from the germline V gene. The CDR3 runs to 14 residues. J was trimmed by 10 bases and V by 6 bases; bases with no gene match: 8.

This clonotype has only a few counts. This sequence joins TRBV6-6 and TRBJ2-5; D is unresolved. This CDR3 contains 12 residues. V was pared by 2 bases and J by 2 bases, with 3 bases between. Germline loops: CDR1 MNHNY, CDR2 SVGAGI (reference sequence). CDR3 coding DNA: TGTGCCAGCAGTTACCCGCAAGAGACCCAGTACTTC. This encodes CASSYPQETQYF.

This clonotype was picked up many times. The CDR3 nucleotides are TGTGCCAGCAGTGAAGTCATTCGGGGCTATGGCTACACCTTC. This sequence encodes CASSEVIRGYGYTF. The chain is built from TRBV2 and TRBJ1-2; D gene unclear. This CDR3 has 14 amino acids. Germline V CDR1 and CDR2: SNHLY, FYNNEI. V shed 1 base and J shed 4 bases, with 10 bases lying between them.

This clonotype was seen a handful of times. The chain links TRBV9 to TRBJ1-2, with D perhaps matching TRBD1 (5 bases). The CDR3 length is 15 residues. V dropped 0 bases and J dropped 4 bases, with 13 bases sitting between them. Germline-derived CDR1 and CDR2 are SGDLS and YYNGEE. The chain's CDR3 is CASSVGGRGSYGYTF. CDR3 DNA: TGTGCCAGCAGCGTAGGAGGCCGGGGGAGCTATGGCTACACCTTC.

On this clonotype itself: At one end, the junction sequence differs from germline, possibly due to a read error. This chain joins TRBV20-1 and TRBJ1-6, with 9 bases that match TRBD1. The CDR3 is 13 residues long. The germline V gene encodes CDR1 DFQATT and CDR2 SNEGSKA (reference sequence). CDR3 nucleotides: TGCAGTGCTATCGGACAGGGGAATTTACCCCTCCACTTT. Its protein is CSAIGQGNLPLHF.

Only a few counts were recorded for this clonotype. This chain uses TRBV6-2 or TRBV6-3 with TRBJ2-2; D call uncertain. CDR3 length: 16 residues. The V end lost 6 bases, the J end lost 0 bases, and 14 bases lay between the germline ends. Per the germline V gene, CDR1 is MNHEY and CDR2 is SVGEGT. The CDR3 DNA sequence: TGTGCCAGCAGCCTGAGAGGTTTCGCGAACACCGGGGAGCTGTTTTTT. It translates to CASSLRGFANTGELFF.

This clonotype came up many times. V and J are TRBV3-1 and TRBJ2-5; unclear D gene. The CDR3 length is 14 residues. V was pared by 1 base and J by 5 bases, with 11 bases between. Germline V gene data show CDR1 as LGHDT and CDR2 as YNNKEL (reference sequence). CDR3 loop: CASSQGEVRETQYF. CDR3 in DNA: TGTGCCAGCAGCCAAGGTGAGGTCCGGGAGACCCAGTACTTC.

The table lists this clonotype with many counts. The chain has TRBV7-2 and TRBJ2-1; D is unclear. The CDR3 is made up of 15 amino acids. With 2 bases removed from V and 1 base from J, the gap between germline ends came to 9 bases. Germline assignment: CDR1 SGHTA and CDR2 FQGNSA. The CDR3 is CASSLKVASYNEQFF. The CDR3 nucleotides read TGTGCCAGCAGCTTAAAGGTGGCTTCCTACAATGAGCAGTTCTTC.